This is a list of T cell receptor beta chains from one sample in a study of T cells after yellow fever vaccination. TCRdb analysed the 5' RACE reads with MiXCR anew, one entry per CDR3 protein. The data show over 250,000 distinct CDR3 sequences, with about 5% seen just once and 3% to 4% held by the top ten. The material sequenced was CD4+ T cells sorted from PBMCs, taken on the day of the yellow fever booster vaccination. The origin of the receptors is a man aged 18 to 29 who received the YFV17D yellow fever vaccine. The CDR3 runs from the conserved cysteine through the conserved F or W. Each record gives: clone size, V gene, J gene, D gene, CDR3 protein, CDR3 DNA. The D gene is left open where the match is weak. The size field is filled for only some rows; it gives once, few, many or a size class.

clone_size: NA; v_call: TRBV5-4; j_call: TRBJ2-3; d_call: TRBD2; cdr3_aa: CASSPAGLAGGTDTQYF; cdr3_nt: TGTGCCAGCAGCCCGGCGGGACTAGCGGGGGGCACAGATACGCAGTATTTT
clone_size: NA; v_call: TRBV6-2/TRBV6-3; j_call: TRBJ1-5; d_call: TRBD1; cdr3_aa: CASSFRGLGQPQHF; cdr3_nt: TGTGCCAGCAGCTTCAGGGGGCTGGGTCAGCCCCAGCATTTT
clone_size: NA; v_call: TRBV7-2; j_call: TRBJ1-5; d_call: NA; cdr3_aa: CASSSRDQPQHF; cdr3_nt: TGTGCCAGCAGCTCGCGAGATCAGCCCCAGCATTTT
clone_size: few; v_call: TRBV6-5; j_call: TRBJ2-1; d_call: NA; cdr3_aa: CASSYGPGGFEQFF; cdr3_nt: TGTGCCAGCAGTTACGGGCCTGGGGGGTTTGAGCAGTTCTTC
clone_size: few; v_call: TRBV19; j_call: TRBJ1-5; d_call: NA; cdr3_aa: CASLGGGNQPQHF; cdr3_nt: TGTGCCAGTTTAGGGGGAGGAAATCAGCCCCAGCATTTT
clone_size: many; v_call: TRBV30; j_call: TRBJ2-5; d_call: NA; cdr3_aa: CAWSIQGVVTQYF; cdr3_nt: TGTGCCTGGAGTATCCAAGGGGTTGTGACCCAGTACTTC
clone_size: NA; v_call: TRBV10-3; j_call: TRBJ1-5; d_call: NA; cdr3_aa: CAISDVALPQHF; cdr3_nt: TGTGCCATCAGTGACGTGGCGCTACCCCAGCATTTT
clone_size: many; v_call: TRBV5-1; j_call: TRBJ2-3; d_call: NA; cdr3_aa: CASKKTGTDTQYF; cdr3_nt: TGCGCCAGCAAAAAGACAGGCACAGATACGCAGTATTTT
clone_size: few; v_call: TRBV19; j_call: TRBJ1-1; d_call: NA; cdr3_aa: CASSSSGLLGILNTEAFF; cdr3_nt: TGTGCCAGTAGTTCTAGCGGGTTGTTGGGAATCCTGAACACTGAAGCTTTCTTT
clone_size: many; v_call: TRBV2; j_call: TRBJ2-1; d_call: TRBD1; cdr3_aa: CASSQEGQGYNEQFF; cdr3_nt: TGTGCCAGCAGCCAGGAGGGACAGGGCTACAATGAGCAGTTCTTC
clone_size: NA; v_call: TRBV15; j_call: TRBJ2-5; d_call: NA; cdr3_aa: CATSLDPHQETQYF; cdr3_nt: TGTGCCACCAGCTTAGACCCACACCAAGAGACCCAGTACTTC
clone_size: many; v_call: TRBV6-5; j_call: TRBJ2-5; d_call: TRBD1; cdr3_aa: CASSPQLGTGGLETQYF; cdr3_nt: TGTGCCAGCAGTCCACAACTCGGGACAGGGGGCTTGGAGACCCAGTACTTC
clone_size: many; v_call: TRBV10-2; j_call: TRBJ2-1; d_call: TRBD2; cdr3_aa: CASSEREGWEQFF; cdr3_nt: TGCGCCAGCAGTGAGAGGGAGGGGTGGGAGCAGTTCTTC
clone_size: NA; v_call: TRBV5-1; j_call: TRBJ2-5; d_call: TRBD1; cdr3_aa: CASSIGTGGVFQETQYF; cdr3_nt: TGCGCCAGCAGCATTGGGACAGGGGGCGTTTTCCAAGAGACCCAGTACTTC
clone_size: many; v_call: TRBV21-1; j_call: TRBJ2-1; d_call: NA; cdr3_aa: CASSKGQVRVNEQFF; cdr3_nt: TGTGCCAGCAGCAAAGGGCAGGTCCGAGTCAATGAGCAGTTCTTC
clone_size: few; v_call: TRBV9; j_call: TRBJ2-2; d_call: NA; cdr3_aa: CASSADTGDWDTGELFF; cdr3_nt: TGTGCCAGCAGCGCGGACACAGGGGACTGGGACACCGGGGAGCTGTTTTTT
clone_size: NA; v_call: TRBV4-2; j_call: TRBJ1-5; d_call: TRBD1; cdr3_aa: CASSHDGQGNQPQHF; cdr3_nt: TGTGCCAGCAGCCATGACGGACAGGGGAATCAGCCCCAGCATTTT
clone_size: few; v_call: TRBV6-5; j_call: TRBJ1-5; d_call: TRBD1; cdr3_aa: CASSKTTGDSNQPQHF; cdr3_nt: TGTGCCAGCAGCAAAACGACAGGGGATAGCAATCAGCCCCAGCATTTT
clone_size: few; v_call: TRBV4-1; j_call: TRBJ2-1; d_call: TRBD2; cdr3_aa: CASSQGLAGPAGQFF; cdr3_nt: TGCGCCAGCAGCCAGGGACTAGCGGGGCCCGCGGGGCAGTTCTTC
clone_size: NA; v_call: TRBV6-2/TRBV6-3; j_call: TRBJ2-6; d_call: TRBD2; cdr3_aa: CASSRGLAGSGANVLTF; cdr3_nt: TGTGCCAGCAGTCGGGGACTAGCGGGCTCTGGGGCCAACGTCCTGACTTTC
clone_size: NA; v_call: TRBV12-3/TRBV12-4; j_call: TRBJ2-2; d_call: TRBD1; cdr3_aa: CASRDRERDNTGELFF; cdr3_nt: TGTGCCAGCAGGGACAGGGAAAGGGACAACACCGGGGAGCTGTTTTTT
clone_size: NA; v_call: TRBV29-1; j_call: TRBJ2-3; d_call: TRBD2; cdr3_aa: CSVVGGLAGTDTQYF; cdr3_nt: TGCAGCGTTGTAGGCGGACTAGCGGGCACAGATACGCAGTATTTT
clone_size: few; v_call: TRBV9; j_call: TRBJ1-4; d_call: NA; cdr3_aa: CASSEMDGNEKLFF; cdr3_nt: TGTGCCAGCAGCGAGATGGACGGGAATGAAAAACTGTTTTTT
clone_size: NA; v_call: TRBV12-3/TRBV12-4; j_call: TRBJ2-5; d_call: TRBD1; cdr3_aa: CASIQGAQETQYF; cdr3_nt: TGTGCCAGCATTCAGGGGGCTCAAGAGACCCAGTACTTC
clone_size: few; v_call: TRBV6-5; j_call: TRBJ2-5; d_call: TRBD2; cdr3_aa: CASSKQGLGDQETQYF; cdr3_nt: TGTGCCAGCAGTAAACAGGGACTAGGGGACCAAGAGACCCAGTACTTC
clone_size: few; v_call: TRBV5-1; j_call: TRBJ2-2; d_call: NA; cdr3_aa: CASSLVGVNTGELFF; cdr3_nt: TGCGCCAGCAGCTTGGTAGGGGTAAACACCGGGGAGCTGTTTTTT